These 5 T cell receptor beta chains came from one sample sequenced in a study of OX40 agonist ivuxolimab in advanced cancers. Sequenced by immunoSEQ multiplex PCR; TCRdb stores in-frame clones only, minus some. The sample carries some 150,000 clones, 90% recorded once. The source material was CD4+ or CD8+ T cells sorted from blood, sampled in a trial of the OX40 agonist ivuxolimab. The origin of the receptors is an adult with an advanced solid tumor such as melanoma, head and neck, liver or kidney cancer.

The DNA of the CDR3 is TGCAGCGTTAGGGGGACAGGGAACTACGAGCAGTACTTC. Translated, it gives CSVRGTGNYEQYF. V and J are TRBV29-1 and TRBJ2-7, with 9 bases lining up with TRBD1. CDR1 is SQVTM, CDR2 ANQGSEA, per germline. The CDR3 runs to 13 residues. The V gene end was trimmed by 5 bases and the J gene end by 3 bases; junction bases not matched to a gene: 5.

This rearrangement joins TRBV27 to TRBJ1-6; 8 positions agree with TRBD1. Trimming at V came to 5 bases and at J to 6 bases, leaving 3 bases not matched to a gene. CDR3 size: 14 residues. Germline V gene data show CDR1 as MNHEY and CDR2 as SMNVEV (reference sequence). This CDR3 is CASSPDRGNSPLHF. The CDR3 coding sequence is TGTGCCAGCAGTCCCGACAGGGGTAATTCACCCCTCCACTTT.

As to this clone: Other DNA variants within this sample encode the same CDR3. The V gene is TRBV27, the J gene TRBJ2-7, with 8 positions matching TRBD2. Germline values: CDR1 MNHEY, CDR2 SMNVEV (reference sequence). Losses at the gene ends were 0 bases for V and 1 base for J; bases not matched to a gene: 2. The CDR3 has 15 residues. The CDR3 DNA is TGTGCCAGCAGTTTATCTACTAGCGGATCCTACGAGCAGTACTTC. It yields the protein CASSLSTSGSYEQYF.

The chain employs TRBV7-2 and TRBJ2-2; D is possibly TRBD1 (5 bases). V dropped 1 base and J dropped 4 bases, with 13 bases sitting between them. Germline loops: CDR1 SGHTA, CDR2 FQGNSA. This CDR3 is 16 amino acids long. The DNA of the CDR3 is TGTGCCAGCAGCTTAGTAAAAACAGGACCCACCGGGGAGCTGTTTTTT. Residues: CASSLVKTGPTGELFF.

The rearrangement links TRBV25-1 to TRBJ1-4; 7 bases align to TRBD1. V gave up 3 bases and J gave up 8 bases; unmatched junction bases: 9. This CDR3 has 15 amino acids. CDR1 is MGHDK, CDR2 SYGVNS, per germline. The CDR3 reads CASSDPTGIGEKLFF. The DNA of the CDR3 is TGTGCCAGCAGTGACCCGACAGGGATTGGGGAAAAACTGTTTTTT.